A selection of T cell receptor beta chains follows, all from one sample in a study of blood T cell repertoires in COVID-19. The table came from immunoSEQ multiplex PCR; TCRdb's copy has only in-frame clones and leaves some out. The data show some 200,000 clones, 80% seen once. The sample comprised PBMCs or T cells enriched from blood (not recorded which). The receptors here all came from a woman in her 40s with acute COVID-19. Both conserved end residues are part of each CDR3. A D gene is named only where the DNA matches it firmly. Where a row states a size, it is once, few, many or the class of an expanded clone; other rows omit it.

.,TRBV5-1,.,TRBJ1-3,TGCGCCAGCAGCCCAAGGACTACTGGAAACACCATATATTTT,CASSPRTTGNTIYF
TRBD2,TRBV3-1/TRBV3-2,.,TRBJ2-3,TGTGCCAGCAGCCAAGGAGAGGGACTAGCGGGGGGCGCAGATACGCAGTATTTT,CASSQGEGLAGGADTQYF
TRBD1,TRBV12-3/TRBV12-4,.,TRBJ1-2,TGTGCCAGCAGCCCCGGGACAGGGACCTGGACCTTC,CASSPGTGTWTF
.,TRBV24-1,.,TRBJ2-3,TGTGCCACCAGTGATTGGGGGACTAGCACAGATACGCAGTATTTT,CATSDWGTSTDTQYF
.,TRBV19,.,TRBJ1-1,TGTGCCAGTAGTATTCGCTACCCGGTGATGAACACTGAAGCTTTCTTT,CASSIRYPVMNTEAFF
.,TRBV27,.,TRBJ1-1,TGTGCCACCCCTGCAGGTTCCGAAGCTTTCTTT,CATPAGSEAFF
.,TRBV7-2,.,TRBJ2-3,TGTGCCAGCAGCTTAGTGTCGGGACTCATCGGGAGCACAGATACGCAGTATTTT,CASSLVSGLIGSTDTQYF
.,TRBV18,.,TRBJ1-6,TGTGCCAGCTCACTCATCTCAGGGGTGGATTCACCCCTCCACTTT,CASSLISGVDSPLHF
TRBD1,TRBV10-3,.,TRBJ2-2,TGTGCCATCATGTCCGAGCAGGGGGTCACCGGGGAGCTGTTTTTT,CAIMSEQGVTGELFF
TRBD1,TRBV5-5,.,TRBJ1-1,TGTGCCAGCAGCTGGACCGGGACAGCGGGCACTGAAGCTTTCTTT,CASSWTGTAGTEAFF
TRBD1,TRBV6-1,.,TRBJ1-5,TGTGCCAGCAGTGATCCAGGGGGCCACAATCAGCCCCAGCATTTT,CASSDPGGHNQPQHF
.,TRBV5-1,.,TRBJ1-1,TGCGCCAGCAGCGCCGACAGGCACACTGAAGCTTTCTTT,CASSADRHTEAFF
TRBD1,TRBV2,.,TRBJ1-4,TGTGCCAGCAGTTTTATAGGGACAGGGGGTGAAAAACTGTTTTTT,CASSFIGTGGEKLFF
TRBD1,TRBV4-2,once,TRBJ1-3,TGTGCCAGCAGCCAATCGACAGGGGGCGGAAACACCATATATTTT,CASSQSTGGGNTIYF
TRBD2,TRBV10-1,.,TRBJ2-7,TGCGCCAGCAAACCGGGACTAGGCTCCTACGAGCAGTACTTC,CASKPGLGSYEQYF
.,TRBV6-5,.,TRBJ1-1,TGTGCCAGCATCCCCCGGTCCTCCACTGAAGCTTTCTTT,CASIPRSSTEAFF
TRBD1,TRBV27,.,TRBJ1-1,TGTGCCAGCAGTCTCAGGACAGGGGTTGGGGCTGAAGCTTTCTTT,CASSLRTGVGAEAFF